This TCR beta chain was profiled in a study of graft-versus-host responses after intestinal transplantation. Study observations and caveats: Early HvG declines after transplant were associated with peak circulating GvH clone levels. GvH clones were identified in recipient marrow, with some first appearing in ileum or blood. Allografts of patients with graft-donor T cell macrochimerism showed high graft-versus-host to host-versus-graft clone ratios.

TCRdb's table, derived via immunoSEQ multiplex PCR, lists solely in-frame clones and lacks some. The sample has about 39,000 clones, about 92% seen once. As for this clone: As yet, its antigen is unknown. The same CDR3 can be traced to other DNA sequences in this sample.

This receptor was obtained from a human patient who received an intestinal transplant, so some T cells may come from the graft donor. The sequences come from PBMCs, collected around 730 days after intestinal transplantation.

In nucleotides, the CDR3 is TGCGCCAGCAGCTTTCTCTCCGGGACTAGCGGGGAACAGTACTTC. This encodes CASSFLSGTSGEQYF. The gene calls are TRBV5-1 and TRBJ2-7, with TRBD2 matching 13 bases. Trimming at V came to 2 bases and at J to 10 bases, leaving 9 bases not matched to a gene. The germline V gene encodes CDR1 SGHRS and CDR2 YFSETQ. The CDR3 runs to 15 residues.